The 27 T cell receptor beta chains given below trace back to one sample, sequenced in a study of identical twins (dated by TCRdb to 2016 to 2017). Libraries were made using 5' RACE. The sequencing machine was an Illumina HiSeq 2000. TCRdb applied fastp at Q25 and MiXCR to the public reads, then kept only in-frame beta chains. Duplicate CDR3 protein sequences are folded into a single record with the most common DNA and genes. The sample profile shows approximately 670,000 distinct CDR3 sequences; 5.5% to 6.5% of them were found once. The biggest ten clones account for under 2% of the sample. Sequenced: naive T cells sorted from blood. Reading the label with the study, this specimen's cell subset or site is: cells isolated with a human naive T-cell isolation kit. Receptors were obtained from a man between 18 and 35 years old in good health.

This clonotype was found many times. The chain carries TRBV12-3 or TRBV12-4 and TRBJ2-4; the D gene is possibly TRBD1 (6 bases). The CDR3 sequence is 13 residues long. Trimming took off 6 bases at V and 9 bases at J, with 15 bases between the two ends. The CDR3 region has the DNA TGTGCCAGCAGACAGGGACCCACACCCATTCAGTACTTC. Translating it yields CASRQGPTPIQYF.

This clonotype appeared a few times. The chain uses TRBV24-1 and TRBJ2-3; D is unclear. The CDR3 spans 15 residues. CDR1 KGHDR and CDR2 SFDVKD come from the germline V gene. V dropped 3 bases and J dropped 5 bases, with 14 bases sitting between them. The CDR3 protein is CATSDLDGRRDTQYF. The DNA of the CDR3 is TGTGCCACCAGTGATCTTGATGGGCGGCGAGATACGCAGTATTTT.

This clonotype has ten or more counts. This rearrangement joins TRBV9 to TRBJ2-1; 13 nucleotides agree with TRBD2. The CDR3 is 16 amino acids. Germline V gene data show CDR1 as SGDLS and CDR2 as YYNGEE. Germline trimming cut 3 bases from V and 7 bases from J; bases unmatched to any gene: 7. The CDR3 sequence is CASSGPGLAGMNEQFF. The CDR3 DNA reads as TGTGCCAGCAGCGGACCGGGACTAGCGGGAATGAATGAGCAGTTCTTC.

This clonotype was found once. Being one base from a much bigger clone, this may be a read error. The chain carries TRBV12-3 or TRBV12-4 and TRBJ2-7; 9 bases fit TRBD1. There are 14 residues in the CDR3. Trimming at V came to 5 bases and at J to 2 bases, leaving 4 bases not matched to a gene. The CDR3 DNA is TGTGCCAGCAGTCAGACAGGGGGGCCCTACGAGCAGTACGTC. Its protein is CASSQTGGPYEQYV.

This clonotype was recorded many times. The chain recombines TRBV5-1 with TRBJ1-5, with D possibly TRBD1 on 5 matching bases. V lost 0 bases to trimming and J lost 2 bases, with 9 bases between them. Germline CDR1 is SGHRS and CDR2 is YFSETQ. The length of the CDR3 is 15 residues. In nucleotides, the CDR3 is TGCGCCAGCAGCTTGGAGGGGCTCGGCAATCAGCCCCAGCATTTT. Amino acid sequence: CASSLEGLGNQPQHF. Full variable domain (remainder filled in from reference TRBV5-1 and TRBJ1-5): KAGVTQTPRYLIKTRGQQVTLSCSPISGHRSVSWYQQTPGQGLQFLFEYFSETQRNKGNFPGRFSGRQFSNSRSEMNVSTLELGDSALYLCASSLEGLGNQPQHFGDGTRLSIL.

This clonotype was counted many times. The chain combines TRBV4-2 with TRBJ1-1; TRBD1 is a possible D gene (5 bases). With 0 bases removed from V and 11 bases from J, the gap between germline ends came to 19 bases. The CDR3 is made up of 15 amino acids. Per the germline V gene, CDR1 is LGHNA and CDR2 is YNFKEQ. This chain's CDR3 is CASSQEGQTSRAAFF. The CDR3 region has the DNA TGTGCCAGCAGCCAAGAGGGGCAGACATCCCGGGCGGCTTTCTTT.

This clonotype was seen ten or more times. This chain links TRBV24-1 with TRBJ2-7; D might be TRBD1 (6 bases). Germline CDR1 reads KGHDR; CDR2 reads SFDVKD. This CDR3 contains 13 residues. V shed 5 bases and J shed 5 bases, with 12 bases lying between them. CDR3 sequence: CATSVRGGNEQYF. CDR3 sequence (DNA): TGTGCCACCAGTGTTCGTGGGGGCAACGAGCAGTACTTC.

This clonotype has at least ten counts. The V call is TRBV5-1, the J call TRBJ2-2, with D maybe TRBD1 (5 bases). The CDR3 is made up of 13 amino acids. V lost 7 bases and J lost 1, with 8 bases in between. Per germline, CDR1 SGHRS and CDR2 YFSETQ. CDR3 in amino acids: CASRGQNTGELFF. CDR3 nucleotide sequence: TGCGCCAGCCGTGGACAGAACACCGGGGAGCTGTTTTTT. Using reference TRBV5-1 and TRBJ2-2 for the parts outside the CDR3, the full variable domain is KAGVTQTPRYLIKTRGQQVTLSCSPISGHRSVSWYQQTPGQGLQFLFEYFSETQRNKGNFPGRFSGRQFSNSRSEMNVSTLELGDSALYLCASRGQNTGELFFGEGSRLTVL.

In this sample, this clonotype turned up a few times. The J gene is TRBJ2-7, the V gene TRBV28; D tentatively reads TRBD1 or TRBD2 (5 bases each). Germline CDR1 MDHEN, CDR2 SYDVKM. The CDR3 sequence is 14 residues long. V was pared by 5 bases and J by 1 base, with 12 bases between. CDR3 nucleotides: TGTGCCAGCAGTGGACGGGACGGTTCCTACGAGCAGTACTTC. It translates to CASSGRDGSYEQYF.

The CDR3 region has the DNA TGTGCCAGCAGCCTCCGGACAGGGCATCATGAAAAACTGTTTTTT. It specifies CASSLRTGHHEKLFF. V and J are TRBV16 and TRBJ1-4; 8 bases line up with TRBD1. The CDR3 is 15 amino acids. Germline V gene sequence: CDR1 KGHSY, CDR2 FQNENV. The V gene end was trimmed by 4 bases and the J gene end by 6 bases; junction bases not matched to a gene: 7.

At least ten counts were recorded for this clonotype. The CDR3 spells CASSPPMTSGSQETQYF. The CDR3 nucleotides are TGTGCCAGCTCACCACCGATGACTAGCGGGAGTCAAGAGACCCAGTACTTC. The chain links TRBV18 to TRBJ2-5; 12 bases map to TRBD2. The length of the CDR3 is 17 residues. V lost 0 bases to trimming and J lost 2 bases; unmatched junction nucleotides: 4. The V gene's germline CDR1 is KGHSH and CDR2 LQKENI.

This clonotype has more than one count but fewer than ten. This chain links TRBV6-1 with TRBJ2-2, with TRBD2 matching over 11 bases. Looked up from germline, CDR1 is MNHNS and CDR2 is SASEGT. V shed 8 bases and J 0 bases; nucleotides not matched to a gene: 8. CDR3 size: 17 residues. Written as DNA, the CDR3 is TGTGCCAGCGCGGGACTAGCGGCCTTTACGAACACCGGGGAGCTGTTTTTT. It translates to CASAGLAAFTNTGELFF.

Ten or more counts support this clonotype. CDR3 in amino acids: CASSPGGDNIQYF. CDR3 sequence (DNA): TGCGCCAGCAGCCCAGGGGGGGATAACATTCAGTACTTC. The V gene is TRBV4-1, the J gene TRBJ2-4, with D perhaps being TRBD1 or TRBD2 (7 bases each). Germline V gives CDR1 MGHRA, CDR2 YSYEKL. CDR3 length: 13 residues. Trimming removed 4 bases from V and 7 bases from J, with 11 bases in between.

This clonotype was recorded at least ten times. V is TRBV29-1 and J is TRBJ1-2; no clear D. V shed 2 bases and J shed 6 bases, with 10 bases lying between them. Germline loops: CDR1 SQVTM, CDR2 ANQGSEA. The CDR3 loop spans 12 amino acids. CDR3 protein: CSVEKLQDGYTF. The CDR3, as DNA: TGCAGCGTTGAAAAGTTGCAGGATGGCTACACCTTC.

This clonotype has ten or more counts. V is TRBV9 and J is TRBJ2-7, with 9 bases lining up with TRBD1. This CDR3 is 14 amino acids long. J gave up 2 bases and V 4 bases, and 4 bases lay outside the gene matches. CDR1 is SGDLS, CDR2 YYNGEE, per germline. For the CDR3, the DNA is TGTGCCAGCAGCCCAGACAGGGGGGCCTACGAGCAGTACTTC. It encodes CASSPDRGAYEQYF.

This clonotype was recorded many times. V usage is TRBV30 and J usage is TRBJ2-5; 8 bases are a match to TRBD1. Germline CDR1 GTSNPN, CDR2 SVGIG (reference sequence). The CDR3 is made up of 14 amino acids. The trim removed 6 bases at V and 5 bases at J, leaving 11 bases unmatched. In nucleotides, the CDR3 is TGTGCCTGCGCGACAGGGGTGTTCAGCGAGACCCAGTACTTC. It specifies CACATGVFSETQYF. The variable domain in full, completed from reference TRBV30 and TRBJ2-5, reads SQTIHQWPATLVQPVGSPLSLECTVEGTSNPNLYWYRQAAGRGLQLLFYSVGIGQISSEVPQNLSASRPQDRQFILSSKKLLLSDSGFYLCACATGVFSETQYFGPGTRLLVL.

This clonotype showed up just a few times. The chain carries TRBV11-1 and TRBJ1-5; D perhaps matches TRBD1 (6 bases). The V and J ends lost 5 bases and 0 bases respectively, with 20 bases between them. CDR1 SGHAT and CDR2 FQDESV come from the germline V gene (reference sequence). The CDR3 totals 18 residues. The CDR3, as DNA: TGTGCCAGCAGCCACCCTTCGGCAGGGGCCTATAGCAATCAGCCCCAGCATTTT. Protein: CASSHPSAGAYSNQPQHF.

This clonotype appeared a few times. The V call is TRBV6-2 or TRBV6-3, the J call TRBJ1-2, with D hard to call. V gave up 4 bases and J gave up 4 bases, with 10 bases separating them. The CDR3 contains 13 residues. Germline CDR1 and CDR2: MNHEY and SVGEGT. The CDR3 reads CASSWLLGYGYTF. CDR3 nucleotides: TGTGCCAGCAGTTGGTTGCTAGGCTATGGCTACACCTTC.

The chain links TRBV5-1 to TRBJ2-2; the match to TRBD2 covers 7 bases. Trimming removed 0 bases from V and 1 base from J; junction bases left unmatched: 12. Germline values: CDR1 SGHRS, CDR2 YFSETQ. The CDR3 extends over 19 amino acids. CDR3 region: CASSLAFGLAAKNTGELFF. DNA of the CDR3: TGCGCCAGCAGCTTGGCATTTGGGCTAGCGGCTAAGAACACCGGGGAGCTGTTTTTT. The full variable domain, rest sourced from reference TRBV5-1 and TRBJ2-2, is KAGVTQTPRYLIKTRGQQVTLSCSPISGHRSVSWYQQTPGQGLQFLFEYFSETQRNKGNFPGRFSGRQFSNSRSEMNVSTLELGDSALYLCASSLAFGLAAKNTGELFFGEGSRLTVL.

This chain joins TRBV29-1 and TRBJ1-4; TRBD1 might be the D (5 bases). The germline V gene encodes CDR1 SQVTM and CDR2 ANQGSEA. The CDR3 is made up of 15 amino acids. Trimming removed 6 bases from V and 7 bases from J, with 21 bases in between. CDR3 in amino acids: CSVDDRPQGGEKLFF. The CDR3 DNA reads as TGCAGCGTCGACGATAGGCCTCAGGGTGGTGAAAAACTGTTTTTT.

This clonotype was observed many times. This chain uses TRBV24-1 with TRBJ2-2; D is possibly TRBD2 (6 bases). Trimming pared 10 bases from V and 2 bases from J, leaving 10 bases between. Germline V gene lookup returns CDR1 KGHDR and CDR2 SFDVKD. The CDR3 loop spans 13 amino acids. CDR3 sequence reads: CATMEGNTGELFF. CDR3 DNA: TGTGCCACTATGGAGGGAAACACCGGGGAGCTGTTTTTT.

The table lists this clonotype with many counts. This sequence joins TRBV20-1 and TRBJ2-1; D possibly corresponds to TRBD1 (5 bases). The CDR3 loop spans 10 amino acids. Germline-derived CDR1 and CDR2 are DFQATT and SNEGSKA (reference sequence). The V end was cut by 5 bases, the J end by 12 bases, with 11 bases between. CDR3 region: CSAFQGRQFF. Written as DNA, the CDR3 is TGCAGTGCTTTCCAGGGAAGGCAGTTCTTC.

The sample holds many counts of this clonotype. The genes are TRBV11-2 and TRBJ2-3; D may be TRBD1 (5 bases). Trimming removed 2 bases from V and 4 bases from J, with 10 bases in between. CDR3 length: 14 residues. Germline V gene lookup returns CDR1 SGHAT and CDR2 FQNNGV. The CDR3 sequence: CASSLSQGADTQYF. CDR3 coding DNA: TGTGCCAGCAGCTTAAGCCAGGGCGCAGATACGCAGTATTTT.

Only a few counts were recorded for this clonotype. The chain carries TRBV20-1 and TRBJ2-7, with 10 positions matching TRBD1. Germline CDR1 and CDR2: DFQATT and SNEGSKA (reference sequence). CDR3 length: 12 residues. CDR3 nucleotides: TGCAGGGCCGGGACAGGGGCCTACGAGCAGTACTTC. Its protein product is CRAGTGAYEQYF.

This clonotype was detected a few times. This sequence joins TRBV29-1 and TRBJ2-1; 12 nucleotides align to TRBD2. CDR3 size: 15 residues. Looked up from germline, CDR1 is SQVTM and CDR2 is ANQGSEA. The junction had 6 bases not matched to a gene; V was cut back by 1 base and J by 8 bases. This CDR3 is CSVEARLAGAHEQFF. The CDR3 DNA sequence: TGCAGCGTTGAAGCCCGACTAGCGGGAGCGCATGAGCAGTTCTTC.

The sample holds many counts of this clonotype. The CDR3 protein is CSVEDQATGKATRETQYF. CDR3 in DNA: TGCAGCGTTGAAGATCAAGCGACAGGGAAGGCCACAAGGGAGACCCAGTACTTC. The chain carries TRBV29-1 and TRBJ2-5; the match to TRBD1 covers 7 bases. V gave up 0 bases and J gave up 5 bases; unmatched junction bases: 18. This CDR3 comprises 18 residues. The V gene's germline CDR1 is SQVTM and CDR2 ANQGSEA.

This clonotype was seen many times. V gene TRBV6-5 combines with J gene TRBJ2-1, with D unresolved. The CDR3 runs 13 residues. Trimming stripped 4 bases from V and 9 bases from J, with 13 bases between. Looked up from germline, CDR1 is MNHEY and CDR2 is SVGAGI. The CDR3 protein is CASSLAHPGEQFF. CDR3 bases: TGTGCCAGCAGTTTGGCCCACCCTGGTGAGCAGTTCTTC.